This TCR beta chain is from a study of cytomegalovirus exposure and HLA in healthy donors. CDR1 and CDR2 from the germline V gene are MNHNS and SASEGT. Trimming cost V 6 bases and J 2 bases, with 17 bases left between them. CDR3 length: 15 residues. On this clone itself: Its cognate antigen is unknown.

Study observations and caveats: Beyond CMV serostatus, there was no information to go on about immune exposure.

The PCR used 60 Vbeta and 13 Jbeta primers. In the authors' workflow: An analysis that came later counted some 85 million unique TCR beta chains, approximately 11 million shared. This table comes from immunoSEQ multiplex PCR, and its TCRdb copy is limited to in-frame clones, with some not included. The V and J calls and clone size were taken over from that table, and D and trimming were inferred from the DNA. This sample carries approximately 160,000 clones, approximately 80% of them seen once, and the ten largest clones take 2% to 3%. This receptor was obtained from a woman aged 40 to 50 in good health and CMV-seropositive. Sequencing input: PBMCs. The rearrangement joins TRBV6-1 to TRBJ2-7, with D possibly matching TRBD1 (5 bases). CDR3 DNA sequence: TGTGCCAGCAGGCATACAGGTGGCACAGCCTACGAGCAGTACTTC. It translates to CASRHTGGTAYEQYF.